These T cell receptor beta chains were read from a single sample in a study of T cell responses to AZD1222 COVID-19 vaccine. Here immunoSEQ multiplex PCR was the method, and the copy in TCRdb shows in-frame clones only, minus some. Altogether under 200,000 clones are present, around 92% being singletons, with the ten largest covering 1% to 1.5%. The sample in question was peripheral blood, obtained on day 0 of AZD1222 vaccination. The receptors here all came from an adult in good health. Each CDR3 is given without its conserved first and last residue. Clone size is shown for a subset of rows, as once, few, many or a class of expanded clone.

>.|TRBV19
ASSTAGFNQPQH
>.|TRBV5-1
ASSLDRYGYT
>.|TRBV19
ASGDRMNTEAF
>once|TRBV27
ASRRLALTDTQY
>.|TRBV6-6
ASTQRLNTEAF
>.|TRBV18
ASSPRMAGGNSPLH
>.|TRBV3-1/TRBV3-2
ASSQDWGREKLF
>.|TRBV18
ASSPPASGGYEQY
>.|TRBV7-9
ASSSKTLSGNTIY
>.|TRBV9
ASSVSWRTENIQY
>.|TRBV6-5
ASSYIRGREQY
>.|TRBV18
ASSPRGVITEAF
>.|TRBV7-2
ASSLGTVGANYGYT
>once|TRBV6-5
ASSYSGRLHSEAF
>.|TRBV5-1
ASSPGPQGTNEKLF
>few|TRBV13
ASSSPEYGQETQY
>.|TRBV30
AWSVGREGSNSPLH
>.|TRBV4-2
ASSQAPKGRGEKLF
>.|TRBV5-1
ASSLMISGANVLT
>.|TRBV9
ASSATGATLAYGYT
>once|TRBV18
ASSLQHGSNYGYT
>once|TRBV27
ASSLSVAANTEAF
>.|TRBV7-3
ASSLGLAGSTDTQY
>.|TRBV4-1
ASSQSRAWGLGNTEAF
>.|TRBV19
ASSIAGNQPQH
>once|TRBV24-1
ATSDSPGGGYT
>.|TRBV19
ASSPHNQPQH
>.|TRBV5-8
ASSRGRANHYGYT
>.|TRBV2
ASSEQGFNNSPLH
>.|TRBV5-5
ASSFGRGNPPLH
>.|TRBV12-5
ASGLGTVHQPQH
>.|TRBV6-5
ASSKQGRTEAF
>.|TRBV27
ATQESMNTEAF
>.|TRBV5-5
ASSVQGFQPQH
>.|TRBV9
ASSESGDSNQPQH
>few|TRBV6-4
ASSVGTEVTGELF
>.|TRBV11-1
ASSSSYEQY
>.|TRBV5-6
ASSLEAGLTLNSPLH
>.|TRBV19
ASQDRMEQF
>.|TRBV9
ASSVEATNEKLF
>.|TRBV11-2
ASSLDLNTGELF
>.|TRBV29-1
SVGLGSHTGELF
>once|TRBV5-7
ASSRTGFWDEKLF
>.|TRBV7-9
ASSPDLSYEQY
>.|TRBV10-2
ASTLQGANTEAF
>.|TRBV2
ASASGTGSYNEQF
>.|TRBV7-9
ASSSGFGTEAF
>.|TRBV27
ATTGTAYNEQF
>.|TRBV5-1
ASSLPEGGIYGYT
>once|TRBV19
ASSFPRTGSNQPQH
>.|TRBV9
ASTLGGQMNTEAF
>.|TRBV4-1
ASSQEGGAGSSYEQY
>.|TRBV27
ASSVYMSGTEAF
>.|TRBV28
ASSQMGGKAGELF
>once|TRBV7-2
ASSLAQGFTEAF
>.|TRBV7-9
ASSPGPLGSEKLF
>.|TRBV5-5
ASSAGRANTGELF
>.|TRBV12-5
ASVGGYSNQPQH